The clone carrying this TCR beta chain has only one observation. These data belong to a study of blood T cell repertoires in COVID-19. Study information: Some COVID-19 samples were acute and others convalescent; all came from the United States, Italy and Spain. Nucleic acid was either cDNA or gDNA, and it came from T cells, B-cell-depleted T cells, or PBMCs.

In the authors' workflow: The authors estimated nucleated cell counts from reference gene primer amplification. Libraries were prepared by immunoSEQ multiplex PCR; TCRdb keeps only in-frame clonotypes and omits some of them. V and J calls and clone size come straight from that table; D and trimming were deduced from the DNA. In the table there are 200,000 to 250,000 clones, roughly 76% of which are singletons. Germline V gives CDR1 KGHSH, CDR2 LQKENI. V was pared by 6 bases and J by 7 bases, with 8 bases of the junction left unmatched. This CDR3 region has 13 residues. What was sequenced was peripheral blood. This receptor was taken from a woman of 80 years or more with COVID-19, enrolled during active disease. The J gene is TRBJ1-2, the V gene TRBV18, with TRBD1 matching 7 bases. CDR3 in amino acids: CASSPGTEAGYTF. Here the CDR3 DNA reads TGTGCCAGCTCCCCCGGGACAGAGGCTGGCTACACCTTC.